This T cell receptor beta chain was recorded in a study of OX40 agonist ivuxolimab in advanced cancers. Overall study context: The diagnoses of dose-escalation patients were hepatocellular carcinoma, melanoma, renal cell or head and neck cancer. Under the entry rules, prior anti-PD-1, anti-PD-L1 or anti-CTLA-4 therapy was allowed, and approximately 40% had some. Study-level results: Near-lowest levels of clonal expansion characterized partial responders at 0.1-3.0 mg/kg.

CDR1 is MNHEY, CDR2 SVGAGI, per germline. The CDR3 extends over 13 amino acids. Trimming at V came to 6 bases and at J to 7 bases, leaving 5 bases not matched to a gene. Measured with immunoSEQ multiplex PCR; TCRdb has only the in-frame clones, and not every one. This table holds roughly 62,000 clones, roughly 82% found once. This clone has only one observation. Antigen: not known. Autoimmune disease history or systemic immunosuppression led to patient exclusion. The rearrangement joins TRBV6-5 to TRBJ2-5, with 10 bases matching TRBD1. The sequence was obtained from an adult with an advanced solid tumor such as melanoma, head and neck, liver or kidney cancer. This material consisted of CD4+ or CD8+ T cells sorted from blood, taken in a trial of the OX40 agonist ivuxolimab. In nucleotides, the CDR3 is TGTGCCAGCAGCGGGACAGGGGTAGGGACCCAGTACTTC. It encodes CASSGTGVGTQYF.